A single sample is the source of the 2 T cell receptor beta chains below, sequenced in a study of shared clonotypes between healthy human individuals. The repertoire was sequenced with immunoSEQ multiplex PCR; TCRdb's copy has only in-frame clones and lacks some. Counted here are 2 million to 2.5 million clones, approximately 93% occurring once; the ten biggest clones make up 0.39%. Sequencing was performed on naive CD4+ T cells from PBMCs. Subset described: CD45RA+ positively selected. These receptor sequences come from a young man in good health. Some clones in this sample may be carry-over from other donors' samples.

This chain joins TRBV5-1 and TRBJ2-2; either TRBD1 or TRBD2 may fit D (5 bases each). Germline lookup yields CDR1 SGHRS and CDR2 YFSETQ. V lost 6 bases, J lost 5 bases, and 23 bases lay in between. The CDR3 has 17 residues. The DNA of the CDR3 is TGCGCCAGCACCTTAGCCCCTCCCGGGACGATTACCGGGGAGCTGTTTTTT. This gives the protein CASTLAPPGTITGELFF.

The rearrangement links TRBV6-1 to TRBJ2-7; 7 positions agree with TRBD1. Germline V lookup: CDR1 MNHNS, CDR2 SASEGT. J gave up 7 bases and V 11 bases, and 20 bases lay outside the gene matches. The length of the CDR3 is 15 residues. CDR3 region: CAGTREGQQLREQYF. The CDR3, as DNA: TGTGCCGGCACACGAGAGGGACAGCAGCTAAGAGAGCAGTACTTC.